A single sample gave rise to the 14 T cell receptor beta chains below, sequenced in a study of T cells after somatic rescue of genetic block. TCRdb's table, derived via immunoSEQ multiplex PCR, lists solely in-frame clones and lacks some. The top ten hold around 2.8% of the sample, which has 60,000 to 90,000 clones, just over 90% seen once. Sequencing was performed on peripheral blood mononuclear cells (PBMCs). The receptor source for this set is a man aged 25-45 years.

The V gene is TRBV4-2, the J gene TRBJ2-2; 8 bases match TRBD1. Germline trimming cut 0 bases from V and 7 bases from J; bases unmatched to any gene: 7. The CDR3 has 16 residues. CDR1 and CDR2 (germline): LGHNA, YNFKEQ. The CDR3 loop reads CASSQEGQGAFGELFF. In nucleotides, the CDR3 is TGTGCCAGCAGCCAAGAAGGGCAGGGGGCTTTCGGGGAGCTGTTTTTT.

V is TRBV5-1 and J is TRBJ2-7; 10 bases fit TRBD2. The V and J ends lost 4 bases and 2 bases, in that order; junction bases with no gene match: 12. CDR1 is SGHRS, CDR2 YFSETQ, per germline. The CDR3 totals 17 residues. Here the CDR3 reads CASSPRLGLAGAYEQYF. The CDR3 DNA sequence: TGCGCCAGCAGCCCACGATTAGGGCTAGCGGGGGCCTACGAGCAGTACTTC.

This chain links TRBV5-1 with TRBJ1-6, with D hard to call. CDR3 length equals 14 residues. V lost 4 bases, J lost 9 bases, and 14 bases lay in between. CDR1 is SGHRS and CDR2 is YFSETQ in the germline V gene. The CDR3 DNA sequence: TGCGCCAGCAGCCCCGCTTTGCCCTCTTCACCCCTCCACTTT. This codes for CASSPALPSSPLHF. The whole variable domain, filled in from reference TRBV5-1 and TRBJ1-6, reads KAGVTQTPRYLIKTRGQQVTLSCSPISGHRSVSWYQQTPGQGLQFLFEYFSETQRNKGNFPGRFSGRQFSNSRSEMNVSTLELGDSALYLCASSPALPSSPLHFGNGTRLTVT.

The CDR3 sequence is CASSRQGKGQYF. The CDR3 DNA sequence: TGTGCCAGCTCACGTCAGGGGAAGGGGCAGTACTTC. This chain connects TRBV18 to TRBJ2-7, with D possibly TRBD1 on 6 matching bases. The ends were cut back, 4 bases at V and 9 bases at J, with 13 bases in the middle. The V gene's germline CDR1 is KGHSH and CDR2 LQKENI. The CDR3 spans 12 residues.

The chain employs TRBV5-4 and TRBJ1-1; tentatively, D is TRBD1 (5 bases). The CDR3 runs 11 residues. Germline CDR1 reads SGHNT; CDR2 reads YYREEE (reference sequence). The V end lost 0 bases, the J end lost 8 bases, and 5 bases lay between the germline ends. This CDR3 is CASSLGQEAFF. The CDR3 DNA reads TGTGCCAGCAGCTTGGGACAGGAAGCTTTCTTT. Complete variable domain (other parts from reference TRBV5-4 and TRBJ1-1): ETGVTQSPTHLIKTRGQQVTLRCSSQSGHNTVSWYQQALGQGPQFIFQYYREEENGRGNFPPRFSGLQFPNYSSELNVNALELDDSALYLCASSLGQEAFFGQGTRLTVV.

To note about this clone: The junction differs from germline at one of its ends, possibly a read error. The chain joins TRBV2 to TRBJ1-5, with a tentative D call TRBD1 (6 bases). The CDR3 contains 16 residues. Germline CDR1 and CDR2: SNHLY and FYNNEI. The CDR3 loop is CASSEDRGLSNQPQHF. The CDR3 DNA sequence: TGTGCCAGCAGCGAAGATCGGGGGCTTAGCAATCAGCCCCAGCATTTT.

The chain is built from TRBV7-8 and TRBJ1-2; TRBD1 is a possible D gene (5 bases). CDR3 length equals 13 residues. The ends were cut back, 5 bases at V and 4 bases at J, with 11 bases in the middle. Germline-derived CDR1 and CDR2 are SGHVS and FQNEAQ. The CDR3 DNA is TGTGCCAGCAGCGTCAGGGTGACCTATGGCTACACCTTC. This sequence encodes CASSVRVTYGYTF.

This clone was counted only a few times. This sequence joins TRBV7-8 and TRBJ1-5, with 9 bases aligning to TRBD1. The CDR3 runs 18 residues. Germline V gene data show CDR1 as SGHVS and CDR2 as FQNEAQ. Trimming removed 2 bases from V and 0 bases from J; junction bases left unmatched: 8. As DNA, the CDR3 is TGTGCCAGCAGCTTATGGGGACAGGGAATTTATAGCAATCAGCCCCAGCATTTT. This translates into CASSLWGQGIYSNQPQHF.

This sequence joins TRBV5-1 and TRBJ2-7; no reliable D call. Germline values: CDR1 SGHRS, CDR2 YFSETQ. The CDR3 consists of 14 residues. The V end lost 0 bases, the J end lost 1 base, and 8 bases lay between the germline ends. The CDR3 is CASSLAGSSYEQYF. DNA of the CDR3: TGCGCCAGCAGCTTGGCAGGCTCATCCTACGAGCAGTACTTC. Filled out from reference TRBV5-1 and TRBJ2-7, the complete variable domain reads KAGVTQTPRYLIKTRGQQVTLSCSPISGHRSVSWYQQTPGQGLQFLFEYFSETQRNKGNFPGRFSGRQFSNSRSEMNVSTLELGDSALYLCASSLAGSSYEQYFGPGTRLTVT.

This rearrangement joins TRBV5-1 to TRBJ2-3; D is possibly TRBD2 (7 bases). This CDR3 region has 16 residues. Germline CDR1 reads SGHRS; CDR2 reads YFSETQ. V was shortened by 4 bases and J by 2 bases, with 17 bases between the two germline ends. The CDR3 protein is CASSTGWGGPTDTQYF. For the CDR3, the DNA is TGCGCCAGCAGCACCGGATGGGGGGGCCCCACAGATACGCAGTATTTT.

This clone was seen once. V is TRBV6-1 and J is TRBJ2-7; 8 bases are a match to TRBD1. There are 15 residues in the CDR3. Germline CDR1 and CDR2: MNHNS and SASEGT. V shed 6 bases and J 0 bases; nucleotides not matched to a gene: 7. Written as DNA, the CDR3 is TGTGCCAGCAGGGGACAGGACAGGCTCTCCTACGAGCAGTACTTC. Its translation is CASRGQDRLSYEQYF.

The genes are TRBV5-1 and TRBJ1-2; the D gene is possibly TRBD1 (5 bases). With 2 bases removed from V and 7 bases from J, the gap between germline ends came to 12 bases. The CDR3 spans 13 residues. The germline V gene has CDR1 SGHRS and CDR2 YFSETQ. The CDR3 DNA is TGCGCCAGCAGCTTAGGGGTAGGTCTTGGCTACACCTTC. This gives the protein CASSLGVGLGYTF.

CDR3 bases: TGTGCCACCAGCAGGGGCCGGGGGGAGACCCAGTACTTC. Residues: CATSRGRGETQYF. V usage is TRBV15 and J usage is TRBJ2-5; a weak D match, TRBD2 (6 bases). Trimming stripped 3 bases from V and 5 bases from J, with 10 bases between. Germline CDR1 is LNHNV and CDR2 is YYDKDF (reference sequence). The CDR3 length is 13 residues.

This clone was detected only a few times. J is TRBJ2-7 and V is TRBV18; 8 bases are a match to TRBD1. The trim removed 3 bases at V and 8 bases at J, leaving 9 bases unmatched. This CDR3 region has 14 residues. Germline V CDR1 and CDR2: KGHSH, LQKENI. Here the CDR3 reads CASSPGAGGAQQYF. The CDR3 DNA reads as TGTGCCAGCTCACCCGGGGCAGGGGGCGCGCAGCAGTACTTC.